This passage covers 27 T cell receptor beta chains from one sample sequenced in a study of T cell responses to AZD1222 COVID-19 vaccine. Sequencing was performed with immunoSEQ multiplex PCR; in TCRdb, only in-frame clones are kept and a portion is missing. The table has 150,000 to 200,000 clones, 90% to 95% seen once. This material consisted of peripheral blood, taken on day 0 of AZD1222 vaccination. The origin of the receptors is an adult in good health.

CDR3 DNA: TGTGCCAGCAGCTACAGGGGGCTGGAGACCCAGTACTTC. It codes for CASSYRGLETQYF. The chain carries TRBV11-2 and TRBJ2-5; the match to TRBD1 covers 9 bases. Looked up from germline, CDR1 is SGHAT and CDR2 is FQNNGV. The CDR3 is 13 amino acids. V trimming: 4 bases; J trimming: 5 bases; junction bases outside the gene matches: 2.

The rearrangement links TRBV5-1 to TRBJ1-6, with D tentatively TRBD1 (5 bases). Deletions cut 0 bases from V and 7 bases from J, with 11 bases between. In germline, CDR1 is SGHRS, CDR2 YFSETQ. The CDR3 contains 15 residues. CDR3 bases: TGCGCCAGCAGCTTGGGGAGTCAGGGAAATTCACCCCTCCACTTT. Translation gives CASSLGSQGNSPLHF.

This clone appeared once. J is TRBJ1-1 and V is TRBV18, with 7 bases lining up with TRBD1. J lost 3 bases, V lost 1 base, and 2 bases had no gene match. Germline V gives CDR1 KGHSH, CDR2 LQKENI. The CDR3 loop spans 14 amino acids. CDR3 coding DNA: TGTGCCAGCTCACCACAGGGGGCAGACACTGAAGCTTTCTTT. Translating gives CASSPQGADTEAFF.

J is TRBJ2-1 and V is TRBV7-3; 9 positions match TRBD2. The CDR3 loop spans 15 amino acids. The V gene end was trimmed by 7 bases and the J gene end by 8 bases; junction bases not matched to a gene: 12. From germline, CDR1 is SGHTA and CDR2 FQGTGA. The DNA of the CDR3 is TGTGCCAGCACCGTGGCGGGAGGGCCTCAAGATGAGCAGTTCTTC. Translating gives CASTVAGGPQDEQFF.

The chain couples TRBV3-1 (or the pseudogene TRBV3-2) to TRBJ1-2, with D perhaps matching TRBD1 (6 bases). Germline V gene data show CDR1 as LGHDT and CDR2 as YNNKEL (reference sequence). There are 13 residues in the CDR3. V lost 4 bases and J lost 7, with 13 bases in between. CDR3 in amino acids: CASSPGQPFGYTF. The CDR3 DNA reads as TGTGCCAGCAGCCCCGGACAGCCCTTTGGCTACACCTTC.

In regard to this clone: A read error is possible here, since a much larger clone lies one base away. V usage is TRBV6-5 and J usage is TRBJ2-1; perhaps TRBD1 as D (6 bases). Trimming took 6 bases from V and 0 from J, leaving 9 bases between them. Germline CDR1 and CDR2: MNHEY and SVGAGI. The CDR3 has 14 amino acids. The chain's CDR3 is CASRRGSSYNEQFF. CDR3 nucleotide sequence: TGTGCCAGCAGAAGGGGGAGCTCCTACAATGAGCAGTTCTTC.

The rearrangement links TRBV19 to TRBJ2-7, with 8 bases lining up with TRBD2. Germline trimming cut 3 bases from V and 3 bases from J; bases unmatched to any gene: 10. This CDR3 contains 16 residues. Germline CDR1 and CDR2: LNHDA and SQIVND (reference sequence). For the CDR3, the DNA is TGTGCCAGTAGTATTTTGGCGGGAGGCCCTATCTACGAGCAGTACTTC. Translated, it gives CASSILAGGPIYEQYF.

The chain carries TRBV4-1 and TRBJ2-7, with TRBD1 as a possible D gene (6 bases). The V end lost 2 bases, the J end lost 6 bases, and 17 bases lay between the germline ends. CDR1 is MGHRA and CDR2 is YSYEKL in the germline V gene. This CDR3 comprises 15 residues. DNA for the CDR3: TGCGCCAGCAGCCAAACGGACAGAAGGGGTCCCGAGCAGTACTTC. Its protein product is CASSQTDRRGPEQYF.

The J gene is TRBJ1-1, the V gene TRBV21-1; the D call of TRBD1 is as the table states it, not checked on the DNA. TRBV21-1 is a pseudogene locus. The CDR3 consists of 15 residues. CDR3 region: CASSRGTGIDTEAFF. CDR3 DNA: TGTGCCAGCAGCAGAGGGACAGGGATCGACACTGAAGCTTTCTTT.

This chain uses TRBV6-5 with TRBJ1-5, with TRBD1 matching over 8 bases. Unmatched junction bases numbered 8, after V lost 6 bases and J lost 4 bases. CDR1 is MNHEY and CDR2 is SVGAGI in the germline V gene. The length of the CDR3 is 15 residues. The CDR3 coding sequence is TGTGCCAGCAGCGCCGGGACAGGCGTTAATCAGCCCCAGCATTTT. As protein: CASSAGTGVNQPQHF.

The chain carries TRBV7-3 and TRBJ2-5; TRBD2 matches 7 bases. V shed 1 base, J shed 2 bases, and the junction held 4 bases outside the gene matches. CDR1 SGHTA and CDR2 FQGTGA come from the germline V gene. The CDR3 loop spans 15 amino acids. CDR3 in DNA: TGTGCCAGCAGCTTAATCGGGGGGAATCAAGAGACCCAGTACTTC. Encoded protein: CASSLIGGNQETQYF.

The rearrangement uses TRBV14 and TRBJ2-7, with D uncertain. The germline V and J ends were trimmed by 1 base and 2 bases, with 12 bases remaining between them. Germline V gene data show CDR1 as SGHDN and CDR2 as FVKESK. The CDR3 is made up of 15 amino acids. The CDR3 DNA sequence: TGTGCCAGCAGCCAAGTTAATTCTCCGACCTACGAGCAGTACTTC. Its protein product is CASSQVNSPTYEQYF.

The chain has TRBV19 and TRBJ1-5, with D maybe TRBD1 (5 bases). V dropped 5 bases and J dropped 0 bases, with 11 bases sitting between them. The CDR3 is made up of 15 amino acids. Germline V lookup: CDR1 LNHDA, CDR2 SQIVND (reference sequence). The CDR3 DNA sequence: TGTGCCAGTAGTGCGACAGTTTATAGCAATCAGCCCCAGCATTTT. It specifies CASSATVYSNQPQHF.

The gene calls are TRBV5-6 and TRBJ1-5; 7 nucleotides align to TRBD1. The CDR3 is 15 amino acids. Losses at the gene ends were 2 bases for V and 3 bases for J; bases not matched to a gene: 5. Germline CDR1 reads SGHDT; CDR2 reads YYEEEE. CDR3 coding DNA: TGTGCCAGCAGCTTTGGGGGACAGCCCAATCAGCCCCAGCATTTT. It yields the protein CASSFGGQPNQPQHF.

The chain combines TRBV7-3 with TRBJ2-2, with 12 positions matching TRBD2. Germline V gene sequence: CDR1 SGHTA, CDR2 FQGTGA. V lost 1 base and J lost 6; bases outside the gene matches: 12. The CDR3 contains 19 residues. CDR3 protein: CASSLKLGLAGGPAGELFF. CDR3 nucleotide sequence: TGTGCCAGCAGCTTAAAATTAGGTCTAGCGGGAGGGCCGGCCGGGGAGCTGTTTTTT.

This clone was counted a single time. The V call is TRBV9, the J call TRBJ2-3, with TRBD2 as a possible D gene (5 bases). The CDR3 sequence is 16 residues long. V dropped 0 bases and J dropped 0 bases, with 11 bases sitting between them. Germline V gene lookup returns CDR1 SGDLS and CDR2 YYNGEE. The CDR3 here is CASSVAPSPSTDTQYF. CDR3 bases: TGTGCCAGCAGCGTAGCTCCTAGCCCCAGCACAGATACGCAGTATTTT. The whole variable domain, remainder taken from reference TRBV9 and TRBJ2-3, is DSGVTQTPKHLITATGQRVTLRCSPRSGDLSVYWYQQSLDQGLQFLIQYYNGEERAKGNILERFSAQQFPDLHSELNLSSLELGDSALYFCASSVAPSPSTDTQYFGPGTRLTVL.

This chain uses TRBV11-3 with TRBJ2-2; 7 bases match TRBD2. CDR1 SGHNT and CDR2 YENEEA come from the germline V gene. This CDR3 spans 16 amino acids. Trimming removed 5 bases from V and 0 bases from J; junction bases left unmatched: 6. The CDR3 sequence is CASSPRLAANTGELFF. In DNA, the CDR3 is TGTGCCAGCAGCCCACGACTAGCAGCGAACACCGGGGAGCTGTTTTTT.

The chain links TRBV4-2 to TRBJ1-3, with 10 bases lining up with TRBD1. The CDR3 spans 19 residues. Trimming at V came to 0 bases and at J to 2 bases, leaving 10 bases not matched to a gene. Germline CDR1 is LGHNA and CDR2 is YNFKEQ. CDR3 sequence (DNA): TGTGCCAGCAGCCAAGATTTGAGACAGGGGGCATATACTGGAAACACCATATATTTT. It specifies CASSQDLRQGAYTGNTIYF.

The gene calls are TRBV6-2 or TRBV6-3 and TRBJ1-2; 12 positions agree with TRBD1. The CDR3 has 16 residues. Germline assignment: CDR1 MNHEY and CDR2 SVGEGT. V was pared by 2 bases and J by 4 bases, with 5 bases of the junction left unmatched. The CDR3 DNA follows: TGTGCCAGCAGTTACCCGGGACAGGGGGCTGTCTATGGCTACACCTTC. Translated, it gives CASSYPGQGAVYGYTF.

The V call is TRBV7-9, the J call TRBJ1-2; TRBD1 agrees at 10 bases. J gave up 4 bases and V 5 bases, and 19 bases lay outside the gene matches. The V gene's germline CDR1 is SEHNR and CDR2 FQNEAQ (reference sequence). This CDR3 spans 19 amino acids. The CDR3 region has the DNA TGTGCCAGCAGCCGAATCGGTAGGGACAGGGGTTTGGGAGGCTATGGCTACACCTTC. It is translated as CASSRIGRDRGLGGYGYTF.

The chain has TRBV7-3 and TRBJ2-1, with unresolved D. V shed 2 bases and J shed 5 bases, with 10 bases lying between them. Germline V gene lookup returns CDR1 SGHTA and CDR2 FQGTGA. The CDR3 contains 14 residues. In DNA, the CDR3 is TGTGCCAGCAGCTTACAGGTCCAGGACAATGAGCAGTTCTTC. Its translation: CASSLQVQDNEQFF.

V and J are TRBV7-9 and TRBJ2-1; 7 bases are a match to TRBD2. V lost 5 bases to trimming and J lost 0 bases; unmatched junction nucleotides: 7. Germline V gene lookup returns CDR1 SEHNR and CDR2 FQNEAQ (reference sequence). The CDR3 length is 16 residues. CDR3 sequence reads: CASSPPLADSYNEQFF. CDR3 sequence (DNA): TGTGCCAGCAGCCCCCCCCTAGCGGACTCCTACAATGAGCAGTTCTTC.

The rearrangement links TRBV7-2 to TRBJ1-2; possible D gene TRBD1, 5 bases. V was trimmed by 1 base and J by 1 base, leaving 13 bases between them. The CDR3 extends over 16 amino acids. Germline-derived CDR1 and CDR2 are SGHTA and FQGNSA. The CDR3 region is CASSLGAEGYNYGYTF. Here the CDR3 DNA reads TGTGCCAGCAGCTTAGGGGCGGAGGGGTATAACTATGGCTACACCTTC.

V and J are TRBV6-5 and TRBJ2-4; 7 bases are shared with TRBD1. Germline CDR1 MNHEY, CDR2 SVGAGI. The CDR3 contains 16 residues. V trimming: 0 bases; J trimming: 5 bases; junction bases outside the gene matches: 7. CDR3 region: CASSYSRRDSQNIQYF. In DNA form, the CDR3 reads TGTGCCAGCAGTTACTCCCGCCGGGACAGCCAAAACATTCAGTACTTC.

This clone has a count of ten or more. The gene calls are TRBV5-1 and TRBJ2-3; the match to TRBD2 covers 7 bases. Germline CDR1 SGHRS, CDR2 YFSETQ. The V gene end was trimmed by 4 bases and the J gene end by 1 base; junction bases not matched to a gene: 3. This CDR3 is built from 14 residues. The CDR3 DNA reads as TGCGCCAGCAGCAATCTAGCGGGCACAGATACGCAGTATTTT. Amino acid sequence: CASSNLAGTDTQYF.

In this sample, this clone turned up once. V is TRBV6-2 or TRBV6-3 and J is TRBJ2-5, with unresolved D. CDR3 length: 13 residues. Germline V CDR1 and CDR2: MNHEY, SVGEGT. Trimming pared 4 bases from V and 5 bases from J, leaving 11 bases between. The CDR3, as DNA: TGTGCCAGCAGTTCCCTGAATTGGGAGACCCAGTACTTC. Translation: CASSSLNWETQYF.

This chain connects TRBV6-4 to TRBJ2-7; TRBD2 agrees at 10 bases. Looked up from germline, CDR1 is MRHNA and CDR2 is SNTAGT. CDR3 size: 14 residues. V trimming: 5 bases; J trimming: 3 bases; junction bases outside the gene matches: 4. DNA of the CDR3: TGTGCCAGCAGTCAATCTAGCGGGAGCTACGAGCAGTACTTC. It specifies CASSQSSGSYEQYF.